This is a list of T cell receptor beta chains from one sample in a study of blood T cell repertoires in COVID-19. The method was immunoSEQ multiplex PCR; TCRdb's version includes in-frame clones alone and lacks a portion of them. The profile covers 110,000 to 150,000 clones, with 84% appearing a single time and 1.5% to 2% taken by the ten largest. Material: PBMCs or T cells enriched from blood (not recorded which). All receptors derive from a woman aged 18 to 35 who had been exposed to COVID-19. CDR3s include the opening cysteine and the closing phenylalanine or tryptophan. D genes are given only for firm matches. A clone size is listed for some rows: how often the clone was seen (once, few, many), or a class if it is expanded.

CDR3 | DNA | J | size | V | D
CASSWDYYNEQFF | TGTGCCAGCAGCTGGGACTACTACAATGAGCAGTTCTTC | TRBJ2-1 | . | TRBV7-2 | TRBD2
CSASHRASSGNTIYF | TGCAGTGCTAGTCACAGGGCGAGCTCTGGAAACACCATATATTTT | TRBJ1-3 | . | TRBV20-1 | .
CASSPSGTSGRGVHNEQFF | TGCGCCAGCAGCCCCTCCGGGACTAGCGGGAGGGGGGTACACAATGAGCAGTTCTTC | TRBJ2-1 | . | TRBV5-1 | TRBD2
CASSLTPTGNTEAFF | TGTGCCAGCAGCTTAACTCCAACAGGGAACACTGAAGCTTTCTTT | TRBJ1-1 | many | TRBV7-9 | .
CASSPIIVLAGGVDTQYF | TGTGCCAGCAGCCCCATTATTGTACTAGCGGGAGGTGTAGATACGCAGTATTTT | TRBJ2-3 | . | TRBV11-2 | TRBD2
CASSARQERNYGYTF | TGCGCCAGCAGCGCCCGACAGGAGCGTAACTATGGCTACACCTTC | TRBJ1-2 | . | TRBV5-1 | .
CASSPSGSGEQFF | TGTGCCAGCAGCCCGAGCGGGAGCGGTGAGCAGTTCTTC | TRBJ2-1 | . | TRBV6-6 | TRBD2
CASGPRRGQYF | TGTGCTAGTGGCCCACGTAGGGGGCAGTATTTT | TRBJ2-3 | . | TRBV12-5 | .
CASIGAGLATNEKLFF | TGTGCCAGCATCGGTGCAGGGCTTGCAACTAATGAAAAACTGTTTTTT | TRBJ1-4 | . | TRBV2 | .
CASRITGTSFYEQYF | TGTGCCAGTAGAATAACCGGGACTAGCTTCTACGAGCAGTACTTC | TRBJ2-7 | . | TRBV19 | TRBD2
CASRRQGGYEQYF | TGTGCCAGCAGAAGACAGGGGGGCTACGAGCAGTACTTC | TRBJ2-7 | . | TRBV6-5 | TRBD1
CASSPFGPRQEESNTGELFF | TGTGCCAGCTCACCGTTCGGGCCCAGACAGGAGGAATCCAACACCGGGGAGCTGTTTTTT | TRBJ2-2 | . | TRBV18 | .
CASSRETSSYEQYF | TGTGCCAGCAGCCGGGAGACCTCGTCCTACGAGCAGTACTTC | TRBJ2-7 | . | TRBV2 | .
CASSQGAGNQPQHF | TGTGCCAGCAGCCAGGGGGCAGGCAATCAGCCCCAGCATTTT | TRBJ1-5 | . | TRBV28 | TRBD1
CASSVSFTGGGGQPQHF | TGTGCCAGCAGTGTAAGCTTTACAGGGGGCGGAGGTCAGCCCCAGCATTTT | TRBJ1-5 | . | TRBV28 | TRBD1
CASSLRPNEQFF | TGTGCCAGCAGCTTGCGTCCTAATGAGCAGTTCTTC | TRBJ2-1 | . | TRBV5-4 | .
CASRRDNNQPQHF | TGTGCCAGCCGCCGGGACAACAATCAGCCCCAGCATTTT | TRBJ1-5 | . | TRBV2 | .
CSVVSVNTEAFF | TGCAGCGTTGTATCAGTGAACACTGAAGCTTTCTTT | TRBJ1-1 | . | TRBV29-1 | .
CASSYLGTGSGNTIYF | TGTGCCAGCAGTTACCTGGGGACTGGCTCTGGAAACACCATATATTTT | TRBJ1-3 | . | TRBV6-5 | .
CATGGGNTGELFF | TGTGCCACGGGGGGAGGGAACACCGGGGAGCTGTTTTTT | TRBJ2-2 | . | TRBV10-3 | TRBD2
CASSVDLMIGARRTGELFF | TGTGCCAGCAGCGTAGATTTAATGATTGGGGCTAGGCGAACCGGGGAGCTGTTTTTT | TRBJ2-2 | . | TRBV9 | .
CASSFTSGGTYEQYF | TGTGCCAGCAGTTTTACTAGCGGGGGTACCTACGAGCAGTACTTC | TRBJ2-7 | . | TRBV28 | TRBD2
CASSRLTSPFQETQYF | TGCGCCAGCAGCCGGCTGACTAGCCCGTTCCAAGAGACCCAGTACTTC | TRBJ2-5 | . | TRBV4-1 | TRBD2
CATSEAGSNEKLFF | TGTGCCACCAGTGAGGCTGGGAGTAATGAAAAACTGTTTTTT | TRBJ1-4 | . | TRBV24-1 | .
CASSLSRGWTEAFF | TGTGCCAGCAGTTTATCCAGGGGGTGGACTGAAGCTTTCTTT | TRBJ1-1 | . | TRBV27 | TRBD1
CATSRDKLRVSGNTIYF | TGTGCCACCAGCAGAGATAAGCTCAGGGTCTCTGGAAACACCATATATTTT | TRBJ1-3 | . | TRBV15 | .
CASSPGGTLEQYF | TGTGCCAGTAGTCCGGGGGGGACACTCGAGCAGTACTTC | TRBJ2-7 | . | TRBV19 | TRBD2